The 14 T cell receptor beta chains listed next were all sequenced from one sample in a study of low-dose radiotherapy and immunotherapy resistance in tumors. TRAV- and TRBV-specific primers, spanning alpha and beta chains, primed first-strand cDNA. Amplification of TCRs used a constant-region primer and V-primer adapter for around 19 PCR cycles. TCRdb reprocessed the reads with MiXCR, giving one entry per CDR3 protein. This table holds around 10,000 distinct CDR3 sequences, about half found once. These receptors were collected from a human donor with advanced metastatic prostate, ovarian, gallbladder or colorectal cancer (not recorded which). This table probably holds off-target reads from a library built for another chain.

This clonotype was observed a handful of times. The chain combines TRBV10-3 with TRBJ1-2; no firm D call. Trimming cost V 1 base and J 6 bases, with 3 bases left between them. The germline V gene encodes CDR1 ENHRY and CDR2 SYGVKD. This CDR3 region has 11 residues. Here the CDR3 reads CAISELDGYTF. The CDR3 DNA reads TGTGCCATCAGTGAGTTGGATGGCTACACCTTC.

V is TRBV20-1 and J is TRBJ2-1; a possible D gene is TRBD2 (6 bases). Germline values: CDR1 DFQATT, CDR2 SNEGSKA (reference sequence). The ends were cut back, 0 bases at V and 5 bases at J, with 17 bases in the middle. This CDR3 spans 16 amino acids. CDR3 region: CSARDYFGSGHNEQFF. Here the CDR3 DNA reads TGCAGTGCTAGAGACTACTTCGGGAGCGGCCACAATGAGCAGTTCTTC.

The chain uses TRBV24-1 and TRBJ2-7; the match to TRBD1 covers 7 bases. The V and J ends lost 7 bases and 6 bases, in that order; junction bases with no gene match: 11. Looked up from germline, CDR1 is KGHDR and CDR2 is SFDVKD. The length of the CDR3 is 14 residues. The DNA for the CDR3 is TGTGCCACCAGAGTCCCGACAGGGCGGAGCGAGCAGTACTTC. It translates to CATRVPTGRSEQYF.

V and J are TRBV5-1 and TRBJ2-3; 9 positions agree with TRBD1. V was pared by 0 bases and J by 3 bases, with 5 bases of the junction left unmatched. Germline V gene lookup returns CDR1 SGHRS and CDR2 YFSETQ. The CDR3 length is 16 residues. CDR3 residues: CASSLGRTGATDTQYF. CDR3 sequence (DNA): TGCGCCAGCAGCTTGGGTCGGACAGGGGCTACAGATACGCAGTATTTT.

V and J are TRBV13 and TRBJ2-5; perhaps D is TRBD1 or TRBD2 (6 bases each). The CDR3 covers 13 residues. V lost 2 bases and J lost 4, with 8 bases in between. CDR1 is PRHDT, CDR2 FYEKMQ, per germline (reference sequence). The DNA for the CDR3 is TGTGCCAGCAGCTTAAGGGGGGCAGAGACCCAGTACTTC. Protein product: CASSLRGAETQYF.

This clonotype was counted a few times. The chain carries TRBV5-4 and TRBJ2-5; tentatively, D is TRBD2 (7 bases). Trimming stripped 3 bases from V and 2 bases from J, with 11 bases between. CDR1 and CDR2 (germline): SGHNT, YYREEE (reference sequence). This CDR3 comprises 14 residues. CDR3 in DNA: TGTGCCAGCAGCTGGGGGGGCGGTCAAGAGACCCAGTACTTC. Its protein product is CASSWGGGQETQYF.

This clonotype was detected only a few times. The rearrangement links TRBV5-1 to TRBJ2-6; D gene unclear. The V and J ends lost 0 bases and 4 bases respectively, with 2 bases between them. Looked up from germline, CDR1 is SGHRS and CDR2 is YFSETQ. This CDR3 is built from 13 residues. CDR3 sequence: CASSLEGANVLTF. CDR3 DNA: TGCGCCAGCAGCTTGGAGGGGGCCAACGTCCTGACTTTC.

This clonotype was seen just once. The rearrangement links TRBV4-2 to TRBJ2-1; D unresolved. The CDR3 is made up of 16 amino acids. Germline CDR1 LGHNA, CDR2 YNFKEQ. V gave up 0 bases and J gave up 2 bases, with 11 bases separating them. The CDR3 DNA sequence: TGTGCCAGCAGCCAAGATGCTCTAGAGGCCTACAATGAGCAGTTCTTC. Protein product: CASSQDALEAYNEQFF.

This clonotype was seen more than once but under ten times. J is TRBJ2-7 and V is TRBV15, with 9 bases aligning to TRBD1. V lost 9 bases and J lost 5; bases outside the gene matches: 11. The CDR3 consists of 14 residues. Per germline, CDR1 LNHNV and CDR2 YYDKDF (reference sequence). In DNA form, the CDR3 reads TGTGCCACAGAGGAAGGGACAGGGAACCACGAGCAGTACTTC. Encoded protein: CATEEGTGNHEQYF.

CDR3 residues: CASSGDRVDKNIQYF. The CDR3 DNA follows: TGTGCCAGCAGTGGGGACAGGGTAGACAAAAACATTCAGTACTTC. The J gene is TRBJ2-4, the V gene TRBV28, with 9 bases that match TRBD1. The CDR3 has 15 amino acids. Germline trimming cut 5 bases from V and 3 bases from J; bases unmatched to any gene: 5. Germline CDR1 MDHEN, CDR2 SYDVKM. Combining the CDR3 with reference TRBV28 and TRBJ2-4 gives the whole variable domain DVKVTQSSRYLVKRTGEKVFLECVQDMDHENMFWYRQDPGLGLRLIYFSYDVKMKEKGDIPEGYSVSREKKERFSLILESASTNQTSMYLCASSGDRVDKNIQYFGAGTRLSVL.

CDR3 sequence (DNA): TGTGCCAGCAGCACCCGACTAGCAACAGATACGCAGTATTTT. This sequence encodes CASSTRLATDTQYF. This rearrangement joins TRBV7-8 to TRBJ2-3; TRBD2 matches at 7 bases. CDR1 is SGHVS, CDR2 FQNEAQ, per germline. This CDR3 contains 14 residues. Trimming took 5 bases from V and 3 from J; bases not matched to a gene: 5.

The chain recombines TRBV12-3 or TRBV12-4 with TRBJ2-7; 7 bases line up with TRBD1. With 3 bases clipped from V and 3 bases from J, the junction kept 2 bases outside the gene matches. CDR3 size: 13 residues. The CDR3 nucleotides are TGTGCCAGCAGTTTGGGACAGATCTACGAGCAGTACTTC. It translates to CASSLGQIYEQYF.

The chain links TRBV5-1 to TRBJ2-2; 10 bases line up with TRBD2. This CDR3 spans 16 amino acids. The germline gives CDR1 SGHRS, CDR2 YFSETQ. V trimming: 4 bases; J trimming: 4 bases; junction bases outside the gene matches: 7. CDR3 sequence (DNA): TGCGCCAGCAGCGGTTTAGCGGGGGGCTCCACCGGGGAGCTGTTTTTT. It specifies CASSGLAGGSTGELFF.

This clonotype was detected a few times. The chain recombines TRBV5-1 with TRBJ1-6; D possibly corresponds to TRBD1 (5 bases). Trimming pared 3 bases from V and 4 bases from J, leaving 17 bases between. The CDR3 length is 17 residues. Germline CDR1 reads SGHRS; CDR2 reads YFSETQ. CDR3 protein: CASSSSGQGRYNSPLHF. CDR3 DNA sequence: TGCGCCAGCAGCTCATCAGGGCAAGGACGTTATAATTCACCCCTCCACTTT.